The 16 T cell receptor beta chains reported below all come from one sample, sequenced in a study of vaccination effects on CD4 cells after COVID-19. For these receptors, no antigen is known. Before sequencing took place, the ViraFEST assay used viral peptide pools to expand antigen-specific CD4+ T cells. It was after approximately 11 days of culture that CD4+ T cells were isolated. Participants were vaccinated with two doses of either the BNT162b2 or mRNA-1273 vaccine. The method was immunoSEQ multiplex PCR; TCRdb's version includes in-frame clones alone and lacks a portion of them. Of 35,000 to 45,000 clones listed, around 80% are singletons. The sequencing here drew on CD4+ T cells from PBMCs cultured with HCoV-NL63 spike peptides, taken after COVID-19 vaccination. These receptors originate from a human donor who received a COVID-19 vaccine. Some clones in this sample may be carry-over from other donors' samples.

This rearrangement joins TRBV5-1 to TRBJ1-4; D is ambiguous. This CDR3 region has 14 residues. V dropped 4 bases and J dropped 0 bases, with 7 bases sitting between them. The germline V gene has CDR1 SGHRS and CDR2 YFSETQ. The CDR3 DNA sequence: TGCGCCAGCAGCGCCACCGCAACTAATGAAAAACTGTTTTTT. Its protein is CASSATATNEKLFF.

The rearrangement links TRBV24-1 to TRBJ2-2, with a tentative D call TRBD1 (7 bases). The CDR3 spans 17 residues. Trimming left V 5 bases short and J 6 bases short, with 21 bases between. Germline CDR1 is KGHDR and CDR2 is SFDVKD. The CDR3 loop is CATSVSGGGGESGELFF. In DNA form, the CDR3 reads TGTGCCACCAGTGTTTCAGGGGGTGGCGGGGAGTCCGGGGAGCTGTTTTTT.

The rearrangement uses TRBV6-5 and TRBJ1-5, with D uncertain. CDR1 and CDR2 from the germline V gene are MNHEY and SVGAGI. The CDR3 totals 13 residues. Trimming took off 6 bases at V and 2 bases at J, with 8 bases between the two ends. CDR3: CASRDFGNQPQHF. The CDR3 coding sequence is TGTGCCAGCAGGGATTTCGGCAATCAGCCCCAGCATTTT.

The gene calls are TRBV7-3 and TRBJ1-1, with TRBD1 as a possible D gene (6 bases). CDR3 length: 15 residues. Germline values: CDR1 SGHTA, CDR2 FQGTGA. V was clipped by 5 bases and J by 3 bases, with 16 bases between them. In DNA, the CDR3 is TGTGCCAGCAGCCAGCAAGGGGGTCCTTACACTGAAGCTTTCTTT. This gives the protein CASSQQGGPYTEAFF.

The chain joins TRBV6-1 to TRBJ1-1, with D perhaps TRBD1 (5 bases). V was cut by 2 bases and J by 0 bases, with 10 bases left in between. Looked up from germline, CDR1 is MNHNS and CDR2 is SASEGT. This CDR3 is 15 amino acids long. The DNA of the CDR3 is TGTGCCAGCAGTGAAAGGGGAAGGATGAACACTGAAGCTTTCTTT. It yields the protein CASSERGRMNTEAFF.

CDR3 region: CASSQEGELFF. DNA of the CDR3: TGTGCCAGCAGCCAGGAAGGGGAGCTGTTTTTT. The V call is TRBV11-3, the J call TRBJ2-2; D uncertain. Germline V CDR1 and CDR2: SGHNT, YENEEA. Trimming shortened V by 5 bases and J by 8 bases, and 6 bases separated the two germline ends. The CDR3 extends over 11 amino acids.

The chain uses TRBV28 and TRBJ1-4, with a weak D call TRBD1 (6 bases). Germline lookup yields CDR1 MDHEN and CDR2 SYDVKM. The CDR3 totals 15 residues. V was trimmed by 4 bases and J by 0 bases, leaving 9 bases between them. CDR3 sequence (DNA): TGTGCCAGCAGTTCAACAGGGTCAACTAATGAAAAACTGTTTTTT. Translation gives CASSSTGSTNEKLFF.

The gene calls are TRBV18 and TRBJ1-6; D is possibly TRBD1 (5 bases). This CDR3 is built from 14 residues. Germline V lookup: CDR1 KGHSH, CDR2 LQKENI. The V end lost 2 bases, the J end lost 6 bases, and 8 bases lay between the germline ends. CDR3 protein: CASSPEGLNSPLHF. The CDR3 nucleotides are TGTGCCAGCTCACCAGAGGGGCTTAATTCACCCCTCCACTTT. The variable domain in full, completed from reference TRBV18 and TRBJ1-6, reads NAGVMQNPRHLVRRRGQEARLRCSPMKGHSHVYWYRQLPEEGLKFMVYLQKENIIDESGMPKERFSAEFPKEGPSILRIQQVVRGDSAAYFCASSPEGLNSPLHFGNGTRLTVT.

V gene TRBV5-7 combines with J gene TRBJ2-3; no clear D gene. TRBV5-7 is an ORF, and what it does is uncertain. This CDR3 spans 17 amino acids. Trimming stripped 0 bases from V and 1 base from J, with 15 bases between. CDR3 loop: CASSLESGDWGTDTQYF. The CDR3, as DNA: TGTGCCAGCAGCTTGGAATCCGGCGACTGGGGCACAGATACGCAGTATTTT.

The sample holds one count of this clone. The chain joins TRBV19 to TRBJ2-4; 7 nucleotides match TRBD1. CDR1 is LNHDA, CDR2 SQIVND, per germline (reference sequence). Trimming cost V 4 bases and J 3 bases; bases outside gene matches: 9. The CDR3 extends over 16 amino acids. The CDR3 DNA follows: TGTGCCAGTAGTAGACAGGGAACAGTAGGCAAAAACATTCAGTACTTC. Translating it yields CASSRQGTVGKNIQYF.

CDR3 protein: CASSLAGRSGNTIYF. In DNA form, the CDR3 reads TGCGCCAGCAGCTTAGCAGGGAGATCTGGAAACACCATATATTTT. The rearrangement uses TRBV5-1 and TRBJ1-3; weak D call: TRBD1 (5 bases). This CDR3 comprises 15 residues. The germline V and J ends were trimmed by 2 bases and 1 base, with 10 bases remaining between them. Germline CDR1 reads SGHRS; CDR2 reads YFSETQ.

The V and J genes are TRBV7-3 and TRBJ2-2; D is ambiguous. Germline V gene lookup returns CDR1 SGHTA and CDR2 FQGTGA. The CDR3 totals 13 residues. Trimming removed 0 bases from V and 5 bases from J, with 4 bases in between. The CDR3 coding sequence is TGTGCCAGCAGCTTAACGGGGACCGGGGAGCTGTTTTTT. Its protein is CASSLTGTGELFF.

V usage is TRBV5-1 and J usage is TRBJ2-1; 8 bases are a match to TRBD1. Germline CDR1 and CDR2: SGHRS and YFSETQ. After removal of 2 bases from V and 4 bases from J, the junction contained 8 bases not matched to a gene. The CDR3 totals 16 residues. The CDR3 nucleotides read TGCGCCAGCAGCTTACAACAGGGGGTTGAATACAATGAGCAGTTCTTC. This codes for CASSLQQGVEYNEQFF.

This chain links TRBV27 with TRBJ2-1; TRBD1 or TRBD2 may be the D gene (5 bases each). The germline V gene has CDR1 MNHEY and CDR2 SMNVEV (reference sequence). The V end was cut by 5 bases, the J end by 4 bases, with 18 bases between. The CDR3 is made up of 16 amino acids. The CDR3 nucleotides are TGTGCCAGCAGTAAAACCGGGACGGAGACGTACAATGAGCAGTTCTTC. Encoded protein: CASSKTGTETYNEQFF.

By its share, this clone is medium-sized. This rearrangement joins TRBV6-2 or TRBV6-3 to TRBJ1-6; D ambiguous. The CDR3 loop spans 14 amino acids. Germline loops: CDR1 MNHEY, CDR2 SVGEGT. Trimming shortened V by 4 bases and J by 14 bases, and 18 bases separated the two germline ends. The CDR3 spells CASSSRSGGETLHF. CDR3 nucleotides: TGTGCCAGCAGTTCCCGGAGCGGCGGGGAGACCCTCCACTTT.

V gene TRBV24-1 combines with J gene TRBJ2-2; D gene ambiguous. From germline, CDR1 is KGHDR and CDR2 SFDVKD. V was trimmed by 4 bases and J by 2 bases, leaving 13 bases between them. The CDR3 totals 16 residues. DNA for the CDR3: TGTGCCACCAGTGACGGACCGACGCGTAACACCGGGGAGCTGTTTTTT. Translated, it gives CATSDGPTRNTGELFF.